This T cell receptor beta chain was captured in a study of persistence of HIV-infected CD4 T cells. Study details: Blood samples, up to roughly 200 mL, came from multiple time points, except two leukapheresis donors sampled once.

This was the immunoSEQ version 4 assay in survey mode. Genomic DNA was diluted to 9 to 10 ng/uL, up to 1 ug per sample. Some clones are missing from TCRdb's copy, which holds only in-frame ones; the method was immunoSEQ multiplex PCR. In the table there are about 36,000 clones, roughly 84% of which are singletons. An overlapping HIV-1 Gag peptide pool stimulated these cells at roughly 0.97 ug/peptide/mL. Sorted nonresponding memory CD4+ T cells were CD40L-negative, CD69-negative, CD45RO-high. Concerning this clone itself: Its antigen is as yet unknown.

The ends were cut back, 5 bases at V and 10 bases at J, with 16 bases in the middle. Germline assignment: CDR1 SSHAT and CDR2 FNYEAQ (reference sequence). The CDR3 contains 13 residues. This TCR was recovered from an adult with HIV. The donor label of this sample is uncertain. V and J are TRBV7-7 and TRBJ2-3; maybe TRBD2 (6 bases). The sample here was cultured CD4+ T cells from PBMCs, taken from a patient who received antiretroviral therapy. The CDR3 spells CASSPNLGDSQYF. The DNA of the CDR3 is TGTGCCAGCAGCCCCAACCTAGGGGACTCGCAGTATTTT.